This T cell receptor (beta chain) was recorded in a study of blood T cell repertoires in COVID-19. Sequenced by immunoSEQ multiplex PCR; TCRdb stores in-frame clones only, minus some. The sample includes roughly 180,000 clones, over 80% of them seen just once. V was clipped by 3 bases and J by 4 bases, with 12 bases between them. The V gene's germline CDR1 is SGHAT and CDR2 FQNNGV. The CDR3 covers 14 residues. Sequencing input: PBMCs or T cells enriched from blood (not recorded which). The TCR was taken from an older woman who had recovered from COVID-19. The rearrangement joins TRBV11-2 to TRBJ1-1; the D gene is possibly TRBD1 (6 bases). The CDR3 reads CASSFSTGFTEAFF. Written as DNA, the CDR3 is TGTGCCAGCAGCTTTTCAACAGGGTTCACTGAAGCTTTCTTT.